This T cell receptor (beta chain) was identified during a study of CD8+CD57+ T cells in acquired aplastic anemia. For the study at large: Isolated CD4+ and CD8+ cells, once sorted, yielded DNA averaging about 3.4 ug.

Genomic DNA, the template, was used for profiling of the TCR beta VDJ and CDR3. TCRdb recomputed calls from the reads with MiXCR, one row per CDR3 protein. The table lists 80,000 to 100,000 distinct CDR3 sequences, roughly 70% of them singletons. Sequencing was done on patients that had shown CD8+CD57+ cell expansion by flow cytometry. The germline V gene encodes CDR1 SNHLY and CDR2 FYNNEI. The V and J ends lost 6 bases and 4 bases, in that order; junction bases with no gene match: 9. The CDR3 has 14 amino acids. The sequence came from a human donor with aplastic anemia. Sequenced: sorted CD4+, CD8+, or CD8+CD57+ T cells (not recorded which) from PBMCs. The rearrangement joins TRBV2 to TRBJ2-7; 7 nucleotides line up with TRBD1. The DNA for the CDR3 is TGTGCCAGCAGGGGACAGACGTCTGCTTACGAGCAGTACTTC. Its translation: CASRGQTSAYEQYF.